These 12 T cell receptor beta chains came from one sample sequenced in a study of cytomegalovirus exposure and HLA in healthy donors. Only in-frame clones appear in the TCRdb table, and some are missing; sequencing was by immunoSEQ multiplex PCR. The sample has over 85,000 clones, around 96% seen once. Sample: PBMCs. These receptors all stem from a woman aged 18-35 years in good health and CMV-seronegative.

CDR3 region: CASSQETGEYSPLHF. CDR3 nucleotides: TGCGCCAGCAGCCAAGAAACAGGGGAGTATTCACCCCTCCACTTT. The rearrangement uses TRBV4-3 and TRBJ1-6; TRBD1 matches 7 bases. CDR3 size: 15 residues. Germline trimming cut 0 bases from V and 8 bases from J; bases unmatched to any gene: 4. Per germline, CDR1 LGHNA and CDR2 YSLEER.

Written as DNA, the CDR3 is TGTGCCATCATGATAACAGGGGCAGATACGCAGTATTTT. Translation: CAIMITGADTQYF. The genes are TRBV10-3 and TRBJ2-3; 7 positions agree with TRBD1. The junction had 5 bases not matched to a gene; V was cut back by 7 bases and J by 4 bases. CDR3 length equals 13 residues. CDR1 ENHRY and CDR2 SYGVKD come from the germline V gene.

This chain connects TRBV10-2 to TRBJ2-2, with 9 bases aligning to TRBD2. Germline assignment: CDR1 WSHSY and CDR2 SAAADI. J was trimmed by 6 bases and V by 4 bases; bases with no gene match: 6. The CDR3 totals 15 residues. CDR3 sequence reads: CASSARSGRSGELFF. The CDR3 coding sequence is TGCGCCAGCAGTGCAAGAAGCGGGAGGTCCGGGGAGCTGTTTTTT.

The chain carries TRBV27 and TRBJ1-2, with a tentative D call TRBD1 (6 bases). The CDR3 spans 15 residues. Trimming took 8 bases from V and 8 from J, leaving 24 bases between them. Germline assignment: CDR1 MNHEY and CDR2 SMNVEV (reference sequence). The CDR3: CASAGRPTGYSGYTF. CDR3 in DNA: TGTGCCAGCGCCGGGAGGCCAACAGGGTATTCCGGCTACACCTTC.

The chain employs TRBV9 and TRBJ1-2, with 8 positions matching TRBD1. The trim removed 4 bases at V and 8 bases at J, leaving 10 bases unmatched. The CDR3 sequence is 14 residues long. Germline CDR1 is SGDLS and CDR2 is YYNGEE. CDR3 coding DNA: TGTGCCAGCAGCCCGGAGGACAGGGAAGTGGGCTACACCTTC. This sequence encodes CASSPEDREVGYTF.

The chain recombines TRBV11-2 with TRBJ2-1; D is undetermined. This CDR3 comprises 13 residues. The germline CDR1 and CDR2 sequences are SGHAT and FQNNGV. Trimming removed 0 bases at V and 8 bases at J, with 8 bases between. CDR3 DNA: TGTGCCAGCAGCTTAGATAGATCTGATGAGCAGTTCTTC. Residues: CASSLDRSDEQFF.

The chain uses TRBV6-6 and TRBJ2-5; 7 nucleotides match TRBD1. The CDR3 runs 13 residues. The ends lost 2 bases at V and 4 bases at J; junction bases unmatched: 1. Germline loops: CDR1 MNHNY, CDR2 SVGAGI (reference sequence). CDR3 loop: CASSYPGGETQYF. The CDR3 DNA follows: TGTGCCAGCAGTTACCCAGGGGGAGAGACCCAGTACTTC.

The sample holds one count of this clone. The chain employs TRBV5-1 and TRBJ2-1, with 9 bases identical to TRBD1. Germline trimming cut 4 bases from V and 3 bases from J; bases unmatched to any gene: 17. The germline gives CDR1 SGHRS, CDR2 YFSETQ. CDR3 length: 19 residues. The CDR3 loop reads CASSPKGKQGAEDYNEQFF. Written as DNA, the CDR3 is TGCGCCAGCAGCCCCAAGGGCAAACAGGGGGCAGAGGACTACAATGAGCAGTTCTTC.

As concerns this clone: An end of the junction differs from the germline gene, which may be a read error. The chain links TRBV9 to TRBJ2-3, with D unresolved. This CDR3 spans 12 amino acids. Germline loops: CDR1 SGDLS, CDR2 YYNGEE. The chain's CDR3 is CASSPSTDTQYF. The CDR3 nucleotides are TGTGCGAGCAGTCCTAGCACAGATACGCAGTATTTT.

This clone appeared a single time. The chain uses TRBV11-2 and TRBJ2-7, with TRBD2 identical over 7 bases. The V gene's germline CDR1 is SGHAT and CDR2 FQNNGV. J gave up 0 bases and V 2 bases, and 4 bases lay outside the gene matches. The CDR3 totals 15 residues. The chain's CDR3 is CASSLSTGGSYEQYF. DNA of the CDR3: TGTGCCAGCAGCTTATCAACGGGAGGCTCCTACGAGCAGTACTTC.

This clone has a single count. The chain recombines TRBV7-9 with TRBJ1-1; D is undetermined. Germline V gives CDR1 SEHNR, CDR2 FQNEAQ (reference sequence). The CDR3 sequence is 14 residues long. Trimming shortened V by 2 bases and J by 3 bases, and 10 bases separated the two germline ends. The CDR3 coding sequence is TGTGCCAGCAGCTTACTAGGTCCGGACACTGAAGCTTTCTTT. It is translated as CASSLLGPDTEAFF. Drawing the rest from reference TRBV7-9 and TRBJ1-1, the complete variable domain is DTGVSQNPRHKITKRGQNVTFRCDPISEHNRLYWYRQTLGQGPEFLTYFQNEAQLEKSRLLSDRFSAERPKGSFSTLEIQRTEQGDSAMYLCASSLLGPDTEAFFGQGTRLTVV.

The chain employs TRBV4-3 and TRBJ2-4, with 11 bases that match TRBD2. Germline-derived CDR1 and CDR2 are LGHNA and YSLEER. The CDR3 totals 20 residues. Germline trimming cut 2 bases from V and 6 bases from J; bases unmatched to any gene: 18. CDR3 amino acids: CASSQHRTGTSGPLLNIQYF. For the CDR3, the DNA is TGCGCCAGCAGCCAACATAGGACAGGGACTAGCGGCCCCCTTTTAAACATTCAGTACTTC.